The clone carrying this T cell receptor beta chain has a count of ten or more. V was pared by 3 bases and J by 7 bases, with 14 bases between. CDR3 length: 15 residues. From germline, CDR1 is SGHKS and CDR2 YYEKEE (reference sequence). TCRdb re-derived calls from the 5' RACE reads in MiXCR, one entry per CDR3 protein. Among 20,000 to 25,000 distinct CDR3 sequences listed, roughly 6% were seen once. This specimen comes from a study of early T cells in non-severe SARS-CoV-2 infection. The chain combines TRBV5-5 with TRBJ1-6, with D possibly TRBD1 on 6 matching bases. The sequencing input was whole blood. The TCR was taken from an adult who was a healthcare worker with PCR-confirmed SARS-CoV-2 infection or an uninfected control (not recorded which). The CDR3 DNA is TGTGCCAGCAGCTCTTTAACAGGGAACAATTCACCCCTCCACTTT. This encodes CASSSLTGNNSPLHF.